This T cell receptor (beta chain) is drawn from a study of blood T cell repertoires in COVID-19. The CDR3 is made up of 16 amino acids. Germline trimming cut 5 bases from V and 2 bases from J; bases unmatched to any gene: 7. CDR1 and CDR2 (germline): LGHNA, YNFKEQ. The table came from immunoSEQ multiplex PCR; TCRdb's copy has only in-frame clones and leaves some out. Counted here are about 270,000 clones, approximately 83% occurring once; the ten biggest clones make up about 10%. The V and J genes are TRBV4-2 and TRBJ2-3; 10 positions match TRBD2. Input material: peripheral blood. The TCR originated in a woman in her 70s with acute or convalescent COVID-19. The DNA for the CDR3 is TGTGCCAGCAGCACCAGGACTAGCGGATACACAGATACGCAGTATTTT. As protein: CASSTRTSGYTDTQYF.